This TCR beta chain came from a study of T cell repertoires in cytomegalovirus infection. Study details: HLA-B-restricted CMV epitopes that are well studied were used alongside recently identified HLA-C-restricted ones. Overall study results and limits: HLA-C-restricted, CMV-specific TCR beta clonotypes were dominant ex vivo. CMV carriers having the relevant HLA were flagged by cumulative public TCR beta family frequency.

Each CDR3 protein gets one entry after TCRdb re-called the reads with MiXCR. The sample yields roughly 120,000 distinct CDR3 sequences, over 30% seen once. Concerning this clonotype itself: Its specificity is unknown.

CDR1 and CDR2 from the germline V gene are MNHNY and SVGAGI (reference sequence). There are 17 residues in the CDR3. Losses at the gene ends were 8 bases for V and 4 bases for J; bases not matched to a gene: 19. The chain has TRBV6-6 and TRBJ1-1; 7 bases match TRBD1. The source of this sequence is a human donor in good health (CMV status not recorded). Some clones in this sample may be carry-over from other donors' samples. Material: CD8+ T cells from cultured PBMCs, obtained from culture after CMV antigen stimulation. CDR3 nucleotides: TGTGCCAGCTGGAGATATAACCAGGGGGGTCTCTCCACTGAAGCTTTCTTT. Its translation is CASWRYNQGGLSTEAFF.